This record covers a single T cell receptor beta chain. Its target is unknown. This record comes from a study of T-cell memory formation after mild COVID-19. Study findings and constraints: A second wave of clones peaked on day 37, and their SARS-CoV-2 specificity went unconfirmed.

MiXCR, run by TCRdb on the 5' RACE reads, gives a single entry per CDR3 protein. The sample records about 400,000 distinct CDR3 sequences, about 22% being singletons. This sequence originates from an adult woman who had mild COVID-19 (a few samples of this study predate the infection). Cell type and time point are not known. Sequenced: PBMCs or a T cell subset sorted from them (not recorded which).

The CDR3 DNA follows: TGTGCCAGCAGCAAAGAGGAGGGGAGAGGAGAGACCCAGTACTTC. Translating gives CASSKEEGRGETQYF. The chain couples TRBV21-1 to TRBJ2-5; the table's D call, TRBD2, was not checked against the DNA. TRBV21-1 corresponds to a pseudogene. The CDR3 runs 15 residues.